The entry below gives a single T cell receptor (beta chain) sequence along with its context. What it recognizes is unknown. With autoimmune disease history or systemic immunosuppression, patients were excluded. Baseline, cycle 4 day 1, and cycle 7 day 1 were the blood sampling points. Using immunoSEQ multiplex PCR, the repertoire was profiled, and TCRdb retains in-frame clones only, with some absent. The table records about 68,000 clones, more than 75% of them present only once. In germline, CDR1 is SGHRS, CDR2 YFSETQ. Trimming left V 0 bases short and J 1 base short, with 16 bases between. CDR3 length equals 17 residues. This specimen belongs to a study of OX40 agonist ivuxolimab in advanced cancers. At the level of the study: Allowance was made for prior anti-PD-1, anti-PD-L1 or anti-CTLA-4 therapy, and about 37% had some. Findings of the study overall: Certain nonresponders likewise exhibited a low normalized T-cell clonal expansion.

The chain recombines TRBV5-1 with TRBJ1-1; possibly TRBD1 for D (6 bases). Sequencing used CD4+ or CD8+ T cells sorted from blood, obtained in a trial of the OX40 agonist ivuxolimab. The clonotype comes from an adult with an advanced solid tumor such as melanoma, head and neck, liver or kidney cancer. CDR3 in DNA: TGCGCCAGCAGCTTGGAAACAGGGCGCGTAGGGAACACTGAAGCTTTCTTT. It specifies CASSLETGRVGNTEAFF.